The next 18 T cell receptor beta chains were all read from a single sample in a study of cytomegalovirus exposure and HLA in healthy donors. Vbeta (60) and Jbeta (13) primers were used in the PCR. Assay: immunoSEQ multiplex PCR; the TCRdb copy retains only in-frame clones and omits some. This sample has some 180,000 clones, with roughly 8.7% found just once. Sequencing was performed on PBMCs. These receptors all come from a woman aged 25 to 39 in good health and CMV-seropositive.

This clone appeared a few times. This chain connects TRBV5-1 to TRBJ2-2; 10 nucleotides match TRBD2. Germline CDR1 SGHRS, CDR2 YFSETQ. V shed 5 bases and J 2 bases; nucleotides not matched to a gene: 6. This CDR3 is built from 16 residues. The CDR3 bases are TGCGCCAGCAGGGCTAGCGGGAGCTTAAACACCGGGGAGCTGTTTTTT. Its translation is CASRASGSLNTGELFF.

This clone was counted only a few times. This chain connects TRBV30 to TRBJ2-3; 9 bases are a match to TRBD1. V trimming: 1 base; J trimming: 3 bases; junction bases outside the gene matches: 8. The CDR3 has 16 residues. Germline V gene sequence: CDR1 GTSNPN, CDR2 SVGIG (reference sequence). The CDR3 sequence is CAWSDPRDRATDTQYF. Written as DNA, the CDR3 is TGTGCCTGGAGTGACCCCAGGGACAGGGCGACAGATACGCAGTATTTT.

J is TRBJ1-5 and V is TRBV9; D gene ambiguous. This CDR3 is built from 12 residues. V lost 2 bases and J 7 bases, leaving 7 bases between the germline ends. Germline assignment: CDR1 SGDLS and CDR2 YYNGEE. This CDR3 is CASSVPGQPQHF. CDR3 bases: TGTGCCAGCAGCGTTCCGGGACAGCCCCAGCATTTT.

The gene calls are TRBV6-6 and TRBJ1-4, with D maybe TRBD1 (5 bases). The CDR3 loop spans 15 amino acids. V lost 2 bases to trimming and J lost 8 bases, with 15 bases between them. In germline, CDR1 is MNHNY, CDR2 SVGAGI (reference sequence). The DNA of the CDR3 is TGTGCCAGCAGTTACCCGGGAGGGGTGGGGGAAAAACTGTTTTTT. Its translation: CASSYPGGVGEKLFF.

A few counts support this clone. The rearrangement links TRBV7-3 to TRBJ2-2; 14 bases match TRBD2. The CDR3 contains 18 residues. Germline V lookup: CDR1 SGHTA, CDR2 FQGTGA. The trim removed 3 bases at V and 5 bases at J, leaving 8 bases unmatched. The CDR3 nucleotides are TGTGCCAGCAGCTTCATGACTAGCGGGAGGGCATCTACCGGGGAGCTGTTTTTT. Amino acids: CASSFMTSGRASTGELFF. The full variable domain, with the rest looked up from reference TRBV7-3 and TRBJ2-2, is GAGVSQTPSNKVTEKGKYVELRCDPISGHTALYWYRQSLGQGPEFLIYFQGTGAADDSGLPNDRFFAVRPEGSVSTLKIQRTERGDSAVYLCASSFMTSGRASTGELFFGEGSRLTVL.

This clone showed up just a few times. This chain joins TRBV6-5 and TRBJ2-7, with TRBD2 matching over 10 bases. Trimming at V came to 6 bases and at J to 6 bases, leaving 11 bases not matched to a gene. The CDR3 loop spans 15 amino acids. Germline V CDR1 and CDR2: MNHEY, SVGAGI. The CDR3 nucleotides are TGTGCCAGCAGCCCCCAGAGGAGCGGGAGGGCCGAGCAGTACTTC. This sequence encodes CASSPQRSGRAEQYF.

This clone showed up just a few times. The chain has TRBV5-1 and TRBJ2-4, with 9 positions matching TRBD1. With V trimmed by 0 bases and J by 4 bases, 5 bases remained unmatched. CDR1 and CDR2 (germline): SGHRS, YFSETQ. The CDR3 spans 16 residues. As DNA, the CDR3 is TGCGCCAGCAGCTTGGCAACAGGGGGCGGTAAAAACATTCAGTACTTC. Amino acid sequence: CASSLATGGGKNIQYF.

This clone was counted a few times. The chain couples TRBV5-8 to TRBJ2-7; 12 bases agree with TRBD2. The V and J ends lost 0 bases and 2 bases, in that order; junction bases with no gene match: 0. Looked up from germline, CDR1 is SGHTS and CDR2 is YDEGEE. This CDR3 contains 15 residues. The CDR3 here is CASSLGLAGAYEQYF. CDR3 bases: TGTGCCAGCAGCTTGGGACTAGCGGGAGCCTACGAGCAGTACTTC.

This clone was detected only a few times. The genes are TRBV9 and TRBJ2-1; the D is unclear. CDR1 is SGDLS, CDR2 YYNGEE, per germline. The V end was cut by 3 bases, the J end by 0 bases, with 7 bases between. This CDR3 contains 14 residues. The DNA of the CDR3 is TGTGCCAGCAGCGGACTGAGCTCCTACAATGAGCAGTTCTTC. Its protein is CASSGLSSYNEQFF.

V gene TRBV7-2 combines with J gene TRBJ1-2; 9 nucleotides line up with TRBD1. Germline V CDR1 and CDR2: SGHTA, FQGNSA. The J segment lost 2 bases and the V segment lost 1 base, leaving 5 bases of the junction unmatched. There are 16 residues in the CDR3. The chain's CDR3 is CASSLVTGGKNYGYTF. CDR3 bases: TGTGCCAGCAGCTTAGTGACAGGGGGGAAAAACTATGGCTACACCTTC.

This clone came up a few times. V and J are TRBV7-2 and TRBJ2-7, with a weak D call TRBD2 (5 bases). The germline gives CDR1 SGHTA, CDR2 FQGNSA. V gave up 7 bases and J gave up 4 bases, with 14 bases separating them. This CDR3 has 13 residues. CDR3 DNA: TGTGCCAGCATTCGACCTGGGAGTTACGAGCAGTACTTC. As protein: CASIRPGSYEQYF.

In its sample, this clone was seen a few times. V is TRBV19 and J is TRBJ1-5; no definite D call. Trimming cost V 2 bases and J 4 bases, with 9 bases left between them. The germline gives CDR1 LNHDA, CDR2 SQIVND (reference sequence). The CDR3 contains 14 residues. The CDR3 sequence is CASSINRENQPQHF. The CDR3, as DNA: TGTGCCAGTAGTATAAATAGGGAGAATCAGCCCCAGCATTTT.

The chain combines TRBV6-5 with TRBJ2-7; no reliable D call. Trimming shortened V by 4 bases and J by 9 bases, and 10 bases separated the two germline ends. In germline, CDR1 is MNHEY, CDR2 SVGAGI. The CDR3 length is 11 residues. Here the CDR3 reads CASSFSSVQYF. As DNA, the CDR3 is TGTGCCAGCAGTTTCTCTTCTGTGCAGTACTTC.

This clone has just a few counts. The chain employs TRBV4-1 and TRBJ2-7, with TRBD1 identical over 7 bases. This CDR3 is 14 amino acids long. V gave up 5 bases and J gave up 9 bases; unmatched junction bases: 13. Germline CDR1 is MGHRA and CDR2 is YSYEKL. The CDR3 region has the DNA TGCGCCAGCAGCTCCCCGACAGGGAGTTTAGGGCAGTACTTC. Its translation: CASSSPTGSLGQYF.

The chain employs TRBV27 and TRBJ2-2, with 12 nucleotides matching TRBD2. CDR1 and CDR2 from the germline V gene are MNHEY and SMNVEV (reference sequence). The ends lost 2 bases at V and 8 bases at J; junction bases unmatched: 9. This CDR3 region has 17 residues. As DNA, the CDR3 is TGTGCCAGCAGTTTAATTCTAGCGGGAGGGCCGAGGGGGGAGCTGTTTTTT. Its translation: CASSLILAGGPRGELFF.

The chain links TRBV6-6 to TRBJ1-6; tentatively, D is TRBD1 (5 bases). The V and J ends lost 8 bases and 6 bases respectively, with 17 bases between them. Germline lookup yields CDR1 MNHNY and CDR2 SVGAGI (reference sequence). CDR3 length equals 15 residues. The CDR3 here is CASGLAKRGNSPLHF. The CDR3 region has the DNA TGTGCCAGCGGACTAGCGAAAAGGGGTAATTCACCCCTCCACTTT.

This clone was seen a handful of times. This rearrangement joins TRBV5-1 to TRBJ2-7; D is perhaps TRBD2 (5 bases). The CDR3 is made up of 15 amino acids. In germline, CDR1 is SGHRS, CDR2 YFSETQ. V lost 0 bases and J lost 6, with 16 bases in between. The CDR3, as DNA: TGCGCCAGCAGCTTGGGGAGGTTGGGGAGAGGCGAGCAGTACTTC. It codes for CASSLGRLGRGEQYF.

This clone has just a few counts. The chain has TRBV6-5 and TRBJ2-7, with 8 bases that match TRBD2. This CDR3 has 15 amino acids. The V gene end was trimmed by 5 bases and the J gene end by 6 bases; junction bases not matched to a gene: 12. The germline V gene has CDR1 MNHEY and CDR2 SVGAGI. CDR3 DNA sequence: TGTGCCAGCAGTCTCACCCGCGGGGGGCTTGGCGAGCAGTACTTC. The encoded protein is CASSLTRGGLGEQYF.